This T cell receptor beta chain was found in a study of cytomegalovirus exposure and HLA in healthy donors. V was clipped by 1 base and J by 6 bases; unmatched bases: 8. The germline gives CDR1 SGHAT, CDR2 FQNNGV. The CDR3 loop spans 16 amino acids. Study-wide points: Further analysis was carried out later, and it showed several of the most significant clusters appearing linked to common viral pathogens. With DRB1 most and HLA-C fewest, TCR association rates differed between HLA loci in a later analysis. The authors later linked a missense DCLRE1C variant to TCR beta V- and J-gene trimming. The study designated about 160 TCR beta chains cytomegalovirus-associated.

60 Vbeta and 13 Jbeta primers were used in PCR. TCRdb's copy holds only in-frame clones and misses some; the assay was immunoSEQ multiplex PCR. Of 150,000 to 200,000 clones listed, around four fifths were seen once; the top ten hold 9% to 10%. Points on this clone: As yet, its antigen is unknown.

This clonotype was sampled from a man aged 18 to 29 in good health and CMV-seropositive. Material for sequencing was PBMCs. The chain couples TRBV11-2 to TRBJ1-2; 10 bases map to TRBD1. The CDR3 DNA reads TGTGCCAGCAGCTTAGGGGTAATAGGACAGGGGGATGGCTACACCTTC. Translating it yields CASSLGVIGQGDGYTF.